This T cell receptor (beta chain) was profiled in a study of regulatory T cells in long-lasting Graves disease. Time point defined: persistent/refractory GD, antithyroid drugs over 5 years with positive TRAb. Isolated PBMC RNA provided the starting material for the TCR library. It was American Thyroid Association guidelines that determined Graves' disease diagnosis. The authors built TCR beta libraries using iRepertoire HTBI primers and Arm-PCR of CDR3 regions. Source study methods: Throughout the samples, researchers identified 60 to 70 TRBV and approximately 15 TRBJ segments. TCRdb analysed the multiplex PCR reads with MiXCR anew, one entry per CDR3 protein. TCRdb's processing, not the authors' own work, is the source of the V and J calls. The sample yields almost 350,000 distinct CDR3 sequences, about 18% seen once. Study-wide points: New patients shared about 880 public clonotypes, fewer than the approximately 2,500 shared by persistent patients.

Concerning this clonotype itself: Antigen specificity is unknown.

Germline CDR1 is SGHTA and CDR2 is FQGNSA. This CDR3 spans 13 amino acids. Trimming stripped 5 bases from V and 12 bases from J, with 17 bases between. The sequences come from peripheral blood mononuclear cells (PBMCs), collected when the disease was refractory, from a patient treated with antithyroid drugs. J is TRBJ2-1 and V is TRBV7-2; D is perhaps TRBD1 or TRBD2 (6 bases each). This TCR was recovered from a female donor with Graves disease. CDR3 nucleotides: TGTGCCAGCAGCCCACCCTTAAGGGGGGCGCAGTTCTTC. This gives the protein CASSPPLRGAQFF.